Listed here is a single T cell receptor beta chain. The V gene's germline CDR1 is GTSNPN and CDR2 SVGIG (reference sequence). The CDR3 totals 16 residues. Trimming took 1 base from V and 2 from J, leaving 18 bases between them. Assay used: immunoSEQ multiplex PCR; TCRdb lists only in-frame clones, some missing. The top ten hold 6% to 7% of the sample, which has approximately 350,000 clones, 75% to 90% seen once. The data originate from a study of blood T cell repertoires in COVID-19. This receptor was taken from a woman aged 45 to 65 with COVID-19, enrolled during active disease. V usage is TRBV30 and J usage is TRBJ2-7, with D possibly TRBD1 on 6 matching bases. The specimen sequenced was peripheral blood. CDR3 sequence: CAWSADRPTGAYEQYF. As DNA, the CDR3 is TGTGCCTGGAGTGCGGACAGACCTACTGGGGCCTACGAGCAGTACTTC.